This TCR beta chain comes out of a study of T cells in Graves' hyperthyroidism and ophthalmopathy. Study-level findings and limits: Stable hyperthyroidism was told apart from ophthalmopathy by a model built on 13 V-J features.

This clonotype was counted at least ten times. Its antigen is unidentified. Amplified regions were TCR beta CDR3 sequences from RNA transcripts. TCR CDR3 underwent first-round RT-PCR with the HTBI primer set. Via MiXCR, TCRdb re-called the multiplex PCR reads, giving one row per CDR3 protein. The table records 350,000 to 400,000 distinct CDR3 sequences, roughly 13% of them present only once. After removal of 11 bases from V and 4 bases from J, the junction contained 6 bases not matched to a gene. Looked up from germline, CDR1 is ENHRY and CDR2 is SYGVKD. The CDR3 covers 13 residues. The sequence came from a woman aged 60-75 years with Graves' hyperthyroidism. Source material: blood. This chain uses TRBV10-3 with TRBJ2-2, with 8 bases identical to TRBD2. The CDR3 region is CASQRESTGELFF. DNA for the CDR3: TGTGCCTCACAGCGGGAGAGCACCGGGGAGCTGTTTTTT.